This is a list of T cell receptor beta chains from one sample in a study of blood T cell repertoires in COVID-19. TCRdb's copy holds only in-frame clones and misses some; the assay was immunoSEQ multiplex PCR. The sample has nearly 110,000 clones; 84% are singletons. The specimen sequenced was peripheral blood. Receptors originate from a human donor in a cohort sampled during active COVID-19. Each CDR3 is given without its conserved first and last residue. The size field is filled for only some rows; it gives once, few, many or a size class.

V gene: TRBV7-3; clone size: NA; J gene: TRBJ2-5; CDR3 protein: ASSHLGGTQY
V gene: TRBV19; clone size: NA; J gene: TRBJ2-5; CDR3 protein: ATGGPLEGETQY
V gene: TRBV19; clone size: few; J gene: TRBJ1-1; CDR3 protein: ASTVSGGTEAF
V gene: TRBV18; clone size: NA; J gene: TRBJ2-3; CDR3 protein: ASFLAGEYTDTQY
V gene: TRBV5-6; clone size: NA; J gene: TRBJ1-3; CDR3 protein: ASSRDRRDTIY
V gene: TRBV19; clone size: NA; J gene: TRBJ2-1; CDR3 protein: ASSISLAGRFEQF
V gene: TRBV2; clone size: NA; J gene: TRBJ1-5; CDR3 protein: ASSTDPRLSPQH
V gene: TRBV4-2; clone size: once; J gene: TRBJ1-2; CDR3 protein: ASSQELVSYGYT
V gene: TRBV3-1/TRBV3-2; clone size: NA; J gene: TRBJ1-1; CDR3 protein: ASRQGSNTEAF
V gene: TRBV29-1; clone size: NA; J gene: TRBJ1-1; CDR3 protein: SVADRGNTEAF
V gene: TRBV7-2; clone size: NA; J gene: TRBJ1-2; CDR3 protein: ASSLAQQGGNYGYT
V gene: TRBV25-1; clone size: NA; J gene: TRBJ1-4; CDR3 protein: ASRGQGSNEKLF
V gene: TRBV6-5; clone size: NA; J gene: TRBJ1-2; CDR3 protein: ASSSGTGPLNYGYT
V gene: TRBV7-2; clone size: NA; J gene: TRBJ1-2; CDR3 protein: ASSSSVNPQYGYT
V gene: TRBV19; clone size: NA; J gene: TRBJ1-5; CDR3 protein: ASRGQGGSQPQH
V gene: TRBV5-4; clone size: NA; J gene: TRBJ1-4; CDR3 protein: ASSSTGPANEKLF
V gene: TRBV7-2; clone size: NA; J gene: TRBJ1-5; CDR3 protein: ASSLAESQPQH
V gene: TRBV29-1; clone size: NA; J gene: TRBJ2-5; CDR3 protein: SVGQGASLMGTQY